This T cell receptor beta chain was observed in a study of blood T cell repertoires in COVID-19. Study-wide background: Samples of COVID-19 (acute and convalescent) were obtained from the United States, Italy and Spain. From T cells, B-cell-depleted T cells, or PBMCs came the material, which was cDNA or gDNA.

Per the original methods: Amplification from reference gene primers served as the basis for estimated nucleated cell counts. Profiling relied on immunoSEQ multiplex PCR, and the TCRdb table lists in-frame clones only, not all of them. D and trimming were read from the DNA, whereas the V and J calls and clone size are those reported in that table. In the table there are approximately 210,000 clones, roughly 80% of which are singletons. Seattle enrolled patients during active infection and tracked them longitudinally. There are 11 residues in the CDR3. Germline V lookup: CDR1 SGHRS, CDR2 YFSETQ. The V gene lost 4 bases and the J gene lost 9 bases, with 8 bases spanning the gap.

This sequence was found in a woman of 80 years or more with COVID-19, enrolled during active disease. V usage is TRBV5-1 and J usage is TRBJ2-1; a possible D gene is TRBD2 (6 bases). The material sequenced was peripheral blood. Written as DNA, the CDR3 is TGCGCCAGCAGCGCGGAGGGTGAGCAGTTCTTC. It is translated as CASSAEGEQFF.